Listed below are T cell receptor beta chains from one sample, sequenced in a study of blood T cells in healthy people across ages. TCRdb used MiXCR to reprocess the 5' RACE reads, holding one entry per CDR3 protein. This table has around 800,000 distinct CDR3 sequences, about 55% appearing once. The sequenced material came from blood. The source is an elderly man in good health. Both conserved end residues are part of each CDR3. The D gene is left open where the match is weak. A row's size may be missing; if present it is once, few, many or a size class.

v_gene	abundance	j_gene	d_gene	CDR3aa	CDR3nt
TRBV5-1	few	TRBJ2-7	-	CASSVGRLPGPYEQYF	TGCGCCAGCAGCGTGGGGCGCCTTCCGGGCCCATACGAGCAGTACTTC
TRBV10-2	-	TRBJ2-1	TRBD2	CASSESLGSGRAREQFF	TGCGCCAGCAGTGAGTCGTTGGGTAGCGGGAGGGCCCGGGAGCAGTTCTTC
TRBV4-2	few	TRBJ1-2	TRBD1	CASSLDRGRGLTYGYTF	TGTGCCAGCAGCCTAGACAGGGGGCGCGGCCTTACCTATGGCTACACCTTC
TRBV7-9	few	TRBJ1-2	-	CASSQPETPWRGYTF	TGTGCCAGCAGCCAACCGGAGACACCTTGGAGGGGCTACACCTTC
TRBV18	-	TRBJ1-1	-	CASSHLTGTVNTEAFF	TGTGCCAGCTCACACCTCACCGGGACCGTGAACACTGAAGCTTTCTTT
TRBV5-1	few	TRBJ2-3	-	CASSQTSEHRYAYF	TGCGCCAGCAGCCAGACATCGGAGCACAGATACGCGTATTTT
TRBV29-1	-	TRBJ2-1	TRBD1	CSAGQGAGAEQFF	TGCAGCGCCGGACAGGGGGCGGGGGCTGAGCAGTTCTTC
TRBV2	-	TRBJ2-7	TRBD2	CASSDAGGSGDYSYEQYF	TGTGCCAGCAGCGACGCGGGGGGGTCGGGGGACTACTCCTACGAGCAGTACTTC
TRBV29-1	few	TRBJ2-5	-	CSVVDNPGETQYF	TGCAGCGTTGTTGATAACCCGGGAGAGACCCAGTACTTC
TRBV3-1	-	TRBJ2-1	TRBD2	CASSQEGTSGRNEQFF	TGTGCCAGCAGCCAAGAAGGGACTAGCGGGAGGAATGAGCAGTTCTTC
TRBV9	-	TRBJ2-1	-	CASTRGGPTYNEQFF	TGTGCCAGCACCCGTGGAGGACCTACCTACAATGAGCAGTTCTTC
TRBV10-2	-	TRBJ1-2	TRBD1	CASSDLPQGGYGYTF	TGCGCCAGCAGTGATTTACCTCAGGGGGGATATGGCTACACCTTC
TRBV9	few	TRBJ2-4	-	CASSVAAEGAKNIQYF	TGTGCCAGCAGCGTAGCGGCGGAGGGAGCCAAAAACATTCAGTACTTC
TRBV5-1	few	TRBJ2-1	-	CASSPRPGASYNEQFF	TGCGCCAGCAGTCCCCGTCCGGGAGCCTCCTACAATGAGCAGTTCTTC